Shown below are 23 T cell receptor beta chains from a single sample sequenced in a study of shared clonotypes between healthy human individuals. Generated by immunoSEQ multiplex PCR, the TCRdb table keeps only in-frame clones and is missing some. The table lists approximately 1,500,000 clones, nearly 99% of them singletons. Sequencing was done on a sample of naive CD4+ T cells sorted from blood. Indicated subset: CD45RA+ positively selected. The receptor source for this set is a man aged 30-40 years in good health.

The rearrangement uses TRBV18 and TRBJ2-7; the match to TRBD2 covers 10 bases. V shed 5 bases and J 6 bases; nucleotides not matched to a gene: 10. From germline, CDR1 is KGHSH and CDR2 LQKENI. CDR3 length: 15 amino acids. The CDR3 loop reads CASSSLAEREGEQYF. Written as DNA, the CDR3 is TGTGCCAGCTCATCCCTCGCCGAGCGGGAGGGCGAGCAGTACTTC.

A note on this clone: The sample has other DNA sequences that encode this CDR3 too. V gene TRBV5-4 combines with J gene TRBJ2-4; D is tentatively TRBD1 or TRBD2 (5 bases each). V lost 2 bases and J lost 0, with 9 bases in between. The CDR3 is made up of 15 amino acids. CDR1 SGHNT and CDR2 YYREEE come from the germline V gene (reference sequence). CDR3: CASSFGALAKNIQYF. The CDR3 DNA reads TGTGCCAGCAGCTTCGGGGCGCTAGCCAAAAACATTCAGTACTTC. Using reference TRBV5-4 and TRBJ2-4 for the parts outside the CDR3, the full variable domain is ETGVTQSPTHLIKTRGQQVTLRCSSQSGHNTVSWYQQALGQGPQFIFQYYREEENGRGNFPPRFSGLQFPNYSSELNVNALELDDSALYLCASSFGALAKNIQYFGAGTRLSVL.

V gene TRBV5-4 combines with J gene TRBJ2-7; D is unresolved. The germline V and J ends were trimmed by 0 bases and 5 bases, with 18 bases remaining between them. The CDR3 consists of 16 residues. Germline V lookup: CDR1 SGHNT, CDR2 YYREEE (reference sequence). The CDR3 protein is CASSLDLVAPTNEQYF. The DNA of the CDR3 is TGTGCCAGCAGCTTGGATTTGGTAGCTCCGACGAACGAGCAGTACTTC.

The rearrangement uses TRBV11-2 and TRBJ1-2; 10 bases align to TRBD1. V lost 1 base and J lost 7; bases outside the gene matches: 12. The CDR3 extends over 17 amino acids. Germline loops: CDR1 SGHAT, CDR2 FQNNGV. CDR3 region: CASSLGSGQGRRFGYTF. CDR3 in DNA: TGTGCCAGCAGCTTAGGGTCGGGACAGGGGAGAAGGTTTGGCTACACCTTC.

V gene TRBV5-4 combines with J gene TRBJ2-2; 11 nucleotides match TRBD1. Germline CDR1 reads SGHNT; CDR2 reads YYREEE (reference sequence). The CDR3 spans 16 residues. With 4 bases clipped from V and 1 base from J, the junction kept 3 bases outside the gene matches. For the CDR3, the DNA is TGTGCCAGCAGCCGGGGACAGGGGGGGAACACCGGGGAGCTGTTTTTT. It translates to CASSRGQGGNTGELFF.

J is TRBJ1-1 and V is TRBV19; TRBD1 is a possible D gene (6 bases). Germline lookup yields CDR1 LNHDA and CDR2 SQIVND (reference sequence). V lost 3 bases and J 0 bases, leaving 8 bases between the germline ends. This CDR3 has 14 amino acids. The CDR3 DNA is TGTGCCAGTAGTATCGACAGGATGAACACTGAAGCTTTCTTT. It specifies CASSIDRMNTEAFF. Using reference TRBV19 and TRBJ1-1 for the parts outside the CDR3, the full variable domain is DGGITQSPKYLFRKEGQNVTLSCEQNLNHDAMYWYRQDPGQGLRLIYYSQIVNDFQKGDIAEGYSVSREKKESFPLTVTSAQKNPTAFYLCASSIDRMNTEAFFGQGTRLTVV.

The V call is TRBV7-3, the J call TRBJ2-2; the D is unclear. CDR1 and CDR2 (germline): SGHTA, FQGTGA. The CDR3 contains 13 residues. Deletions cut 5 bases from V and 4 bases from J, with 8 bases between. DNA of the CDR3: TGTGCCAGCAGCCCGGTGTCCACCGGGGAGCTGTTTTTT. Protein: CASSPVSTGELFF.

The J gene is TRBJ1-4, the V gene TRBV9, with a possible D match to TRBD1 (6 bases). Germline CDR1 and CDR2: SGDLS and YYNGEE. V was trimmed by 4 bases and J by 7 bases, leaving 14 bases between them. The CDR3 runs to 14 residues. The CDR3 here is CASSTGTESEKLFF. The CDR3 DNA is TGTGCCAGCAGCACAGGGACCGAGAGTGAAAAACTGTTTTTT.

With respect to this clone: The sample holds other DNA sequences that translate to the same CDR3. The CDR3 sequence: CASSLGSSSYNEQFF. The CDR3 coding sequence is TGTGCCAGCAGCTTAGGCTCAAGCTCCTACAATGAGCAGTTCTTC. The chain employs TRBV7-3 and TRBJ2-1; D gene ambiguous. Trimming shortened V by 2 bases and J by 0 bases, and 8 bases separated the two germline ends. From germline, CDR1 is SGHTA and CDR2 FQGTGA. CDR3 size: 15 residues.

The chain joins TRBV19 to TRBJ1-3, with D possibly matching TRBD1 (6 bases). Trimming took 7 bases from V and 0 from J, leaving 13 bases between them. The CDR3 length is 15 residues. CDR1 is LNHDA and CDR2 is SQIVND in the germline V gene (reference sequence). CDR3 in amino acids: CASINGQLSGNTIYF. DNA of the CDR3: TGTGCCAGTATTAACGGACAGCTCTCTGGAAACACCATATATTTT.

The chain's CDR3 is CASSVAGTSGSAQETQYF. The CDR3 DNA reads as TGTGCCAGCAGCGTAGCCGGGACTAGCGGGAGCGCGCAGGAGACCCAGTACTTC. V gene TRBV9 combines with J gene TRBJ2-5; 14 positions agree with TRBD2. The CDR3 totals 18 residues. Germline trimming cut 0 bases from V and 5 bases from J; bases unmatched to any gene: 9. Germline V gene lookup returns CDR1 SGDLS and CDR2 YYNGEE. Full variable domain (remainder filled in from reference TRBV9 and TRBJ2-5): DSGVTQTPKHLITATGQRVTLRCSPRSGDLSVYWYQQSLDQGLQFLIQYYNGEERAKGNILERFSAQQFPDLHSELNLSSLELGDSALYFCASSVAGTSGSAQETQYFGPGTRLLVL.

The J gene is TRBJ2-6, the V gene TRBV7-9; D might be TRBD1 (5 bases). Trimming stripped 5 bases from V and 0 bases from J, with 11 bases between. Germline CDR1 SEHNR, CDR2 FQNEAQ (reference sequence). The CDR3 runs to 16 residues. The CDR3 DNA follows: TGTGCCAGCAGCGCCCACAGGTCCTCTGGGGCCAACGTCCTGACTTTC. Amino acid sequence: CASSAHRSSGANVLTF.

CDR3 amino acids: CAWSALGGYGYTF. The CDR3 DNA reads TGTGCCTGGAGTGCCCTGGGGGGCTATGGCTACACCTTC. The rearrangement joins TRBV30 to TRBJ1-2, with D maybe TRBD1 (5 bases). The germline CDR1 and CDR2 sequences are GTSNPN and SVGIG (reference sequence). CDR3 size: 13 residues. V gave up 1 base and J gave up 4 bases, with 10 bases separating them.

This chain connects TRBV2 to TRBJ2-7; TRBD2 agrees at 9 bases. Germline V lookup: CDR1 SNHLY, CDR2 FYNNEI. This CDR3 spans 15 amino acids. V was clipped by 6 bases and J by 0 bases; unmatched bases: 6. CDR3 sequence (DNA): TGTGCCAGCAGGGGAGGTAGCGGGAGCTCCTACGAGCAGTACTTC. It encodes CASRGGSGSSYEQYF.

The chain combines TRBV6-1 with TRBJ2-6; maybe TRBD1 (6 bases). Trimming cost V 10 bases and J 0 bases, with 13 bases left between them. The germline gives CDR1 MNHNS, CDR2 SASEGT. CDR3 length: 15 residues. The CDR3 region is CATYREPSGANVLTF. CDR3 in DNA: TGTGCCACCTACAGGGAACCCTCTGGGGCCAACGTCCTGACTTTC.

This rearrangement joins TRBV18 to TRBJ1-5, with D possibly TRBD1 on 5 matching bases. Germline V CDR1 and CDR2: KGHSH, LQKENI. V gave up 1 base and J gave up 4 bases, with 11 bases separating them. The CDR3 contains 15 residues. CDR3 DNA sequence: TGTGCCAGCTCACCACTTTCCGGGACTAATCAGCCCCAGCATTTT. Amino acid sequence: CASSPLSGTNQPQHF.

V usage is TRBV11-2 and J usage is TRBJ2-1, with D unresolved. This CDR3 is built from 15 residues. V lost 0 bases and J 4 bases, leaving 10 bases between the germline ends. The germline gives CDR1 SGHAT, CDR2 FQNNGV. The CDR3 coding sequence is TGTGCCAGCAGCTTAGATGTGACGGATTACAATGAGCAGTTCTTC. Its protein is CASSLDVTDYNEQFF.

This clone appeared a single time. The rearrangement joins TRBV28 to TRBJ1-5, with a tentative D call TRBD1 (5 bases). This CDR3 has 13 residues. Looked up from germline, CDR1 is MDHEN and CDR2 is SYDVKM. With 6 bases removed from V and 4 bases from J, the gap between germline ends came to 10 bases. CDR3 sequence reads: CASRKWGNQPQHF. The CDR3 DNA is TGTGCCAGCAGGAAGTGGGGGAATCAGCCCCAGCATTTT.

The rearrangement uses TRBV28 and TRBJ1-4; D is unclear. This CDR3 spans 16 amino acids. Trimming shortened V by 4 bases and J by 0 bases, and 12 bases separated the two germline ends. Germline loops: CDR1 MDHEN, CDR2 SYDVKM. CDR3 in DNA: TGTGCCAGCAGTTACGGGGAGTTAACAACTAATGAAAAACTGTTTTTT. The encoded protein is CASSYGELTTNEKLFF.

Points on this clone: The sample holds other DNA sequences that translate to the same CDR3. The V call is TRBV9, the J call TRBJ2-5; 7 bases are a match to TRBD1. Trimming removed 0 bases from V and 3 bases from J; junction bases left unmatched: 2. Germline assignment: CDR1 SGDLS and CDR2 YYNGEE. The CDR3 contains 14 residues. The CDR3 is CASSVAGTEETQYF. In DNA, the CDR3 is TGTGCCAGCAGCGTAGCAGGGACAGAAGAGACCCAGTACTTC.

This clone was recorded once. The chain employs TRBV5-5 and TRBJ2-3; 10 bases fit TRBD1. Germline CDR1 reads SGHKS; CDR2 reads YYEKEE (reference sequence). Trimming at V came to 1 base and at J to 4 bases, leaving 9 bases not matched to a gene. CDR3 length equals 17 residues. This CDR3 is CASSLTPGQGLADTQYF. The DNA for the CDR3 is TGTGCCAGCAGCTTGACTCCGGGACAGGGGCTTGCAGATACGCAGTATTTT.

This clone has a single count. The chain links TRBV9 to TRBJ1-2; D possibly corresponds to TRBD1 (5 bases). The CDR3 contains 14 residues. V was trimmed by 3 bases and J by 7 bases, leaving 16 bases between them. Germline V gene sequence: CDR1 SGDLS, CDR2 YYNGEE. CDR3 loop: CASSGSGLGGGYTF. The CDR3 DNA reads TGTGCCAGCAGCGGGTCGGGCCTCGGGGGTGGCTACACCTTC.

Concerning this clone: A junction boundary mismatches the germline segment, possibly from a read error. This chain connects TRBV7-7 to TRBJ1-1; D unresolved. This CDR3 region has 14 residues. CDR1 and CDR2 (germline): SSHAT, FNYEAQ (reference sequence). For the CDR3, the DNA is TGTGCTAGCAGACCGGGTTCGTGGAACACTGAAGCTTTCTTT. Translated: CASRPGSWNTEAFF. Full variable domain (outside the CDR3, taken from reference TRBV7-7 and TRBJ1-1): GAGVSQSPRYKVTKRGQDVTLRCDPISSHATLYWYQQALGQGPEFLTYFNYEAQPDKSGLPSDRFSAERPEGSISTLTIQRTEQRDSAMYRCASRPGSWNTEAFFGQGTRLTVV.